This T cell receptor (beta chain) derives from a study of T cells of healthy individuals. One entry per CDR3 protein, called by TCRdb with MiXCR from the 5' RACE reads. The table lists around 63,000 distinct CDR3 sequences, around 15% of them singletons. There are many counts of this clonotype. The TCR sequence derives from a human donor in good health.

The CDR3 reads CASSDSPDNQPQHF. In DNA form, the CDR3 reads TGTGCCAGCAGTGACTCACCAGATAATCAGCCCCAGCATTTT. This chain connects TRBV6-4 to TRBJ1-5; no definite D call. V was cut by 0 bases and J by 4 bases, with 7 bases left in between. CDR1 MRHNA and CDR2 SNTAGT come from the germline V gene. The CDR3 runs to 14 residues.